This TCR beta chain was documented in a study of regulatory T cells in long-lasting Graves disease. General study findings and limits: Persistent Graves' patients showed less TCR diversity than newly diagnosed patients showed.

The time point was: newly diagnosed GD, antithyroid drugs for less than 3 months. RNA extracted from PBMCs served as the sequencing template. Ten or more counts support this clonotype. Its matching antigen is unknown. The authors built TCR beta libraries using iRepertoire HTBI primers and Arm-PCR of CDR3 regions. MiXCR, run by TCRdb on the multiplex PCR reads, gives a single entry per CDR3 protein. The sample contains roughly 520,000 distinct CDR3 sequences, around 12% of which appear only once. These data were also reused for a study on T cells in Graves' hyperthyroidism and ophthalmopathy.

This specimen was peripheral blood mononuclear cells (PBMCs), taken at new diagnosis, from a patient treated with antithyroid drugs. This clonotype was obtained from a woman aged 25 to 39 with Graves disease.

CDR3 nucleotide sequence: TGCAGTGCTAGTAGGGGCGCGACGGGCTACAATGAGCAGTTCTTC. Translated, it gives CSASRGATGYNEQFF. The chain uses TRBV20-1 and TRBJ2-1, with a tentative D call TRBD1 (5 bases). Trimming pared 3 bases from V and 3 bases from J, leaving 15 bases between. The CDR3 length is 15 residues. Germline V gene lookup returns CDR1 DFQATT and CDR2 SNEGSKA (reference sequence).